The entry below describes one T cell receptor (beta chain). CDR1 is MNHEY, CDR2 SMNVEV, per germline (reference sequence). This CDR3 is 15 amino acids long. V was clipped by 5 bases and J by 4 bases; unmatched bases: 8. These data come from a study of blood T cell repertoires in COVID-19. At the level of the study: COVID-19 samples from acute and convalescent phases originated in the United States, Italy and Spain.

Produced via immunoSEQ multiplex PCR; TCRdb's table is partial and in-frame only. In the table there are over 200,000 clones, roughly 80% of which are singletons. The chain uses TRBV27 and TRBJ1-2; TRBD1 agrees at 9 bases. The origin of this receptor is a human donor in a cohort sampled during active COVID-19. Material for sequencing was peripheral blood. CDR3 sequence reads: CASSPTKDRGYGYTF. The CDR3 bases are TGTGCCAGCAGTCCGACCAAGGACAGGGGCTATGGCTACACCTTC.